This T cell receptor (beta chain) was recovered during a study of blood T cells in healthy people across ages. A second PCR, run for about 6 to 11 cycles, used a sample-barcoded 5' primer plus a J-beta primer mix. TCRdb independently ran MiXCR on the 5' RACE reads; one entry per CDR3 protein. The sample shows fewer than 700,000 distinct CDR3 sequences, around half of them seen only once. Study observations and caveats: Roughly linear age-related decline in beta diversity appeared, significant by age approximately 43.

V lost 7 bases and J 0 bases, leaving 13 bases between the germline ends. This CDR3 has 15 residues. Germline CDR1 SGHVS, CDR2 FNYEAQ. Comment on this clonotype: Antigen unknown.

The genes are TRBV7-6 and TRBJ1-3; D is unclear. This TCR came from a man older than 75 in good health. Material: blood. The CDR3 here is CASTPQASSGNTIYF. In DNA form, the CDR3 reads TGTGCCAGCACCCCCCAGGCGTCCTCTGGAAACACCATATATTTT. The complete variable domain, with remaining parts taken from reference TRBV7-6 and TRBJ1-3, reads GAGVSQSPRYKVTKRGQDVALRCDPISGHVSLYWYRQALGQGPEFLTYFNYEAQQDKSGLPNDRFSAERPEGSISTLTIQRTEQRDSAMYRCASTPQASSGNTIYFGEGSWLTVV.